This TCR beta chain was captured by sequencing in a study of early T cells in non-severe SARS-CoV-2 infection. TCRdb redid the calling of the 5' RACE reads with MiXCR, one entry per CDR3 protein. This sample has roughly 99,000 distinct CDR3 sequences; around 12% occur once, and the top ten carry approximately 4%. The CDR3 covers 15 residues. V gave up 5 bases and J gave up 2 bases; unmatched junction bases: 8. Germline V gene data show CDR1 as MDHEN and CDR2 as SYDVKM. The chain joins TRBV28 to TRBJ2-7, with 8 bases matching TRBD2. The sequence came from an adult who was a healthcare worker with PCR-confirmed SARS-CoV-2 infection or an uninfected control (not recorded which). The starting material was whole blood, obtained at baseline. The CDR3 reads CASSPSGGFTYEQYF. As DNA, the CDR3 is TGTGCCAGCAGTCCCAGCGGGGGTTTCACCTACGAGCAGTACTTC.